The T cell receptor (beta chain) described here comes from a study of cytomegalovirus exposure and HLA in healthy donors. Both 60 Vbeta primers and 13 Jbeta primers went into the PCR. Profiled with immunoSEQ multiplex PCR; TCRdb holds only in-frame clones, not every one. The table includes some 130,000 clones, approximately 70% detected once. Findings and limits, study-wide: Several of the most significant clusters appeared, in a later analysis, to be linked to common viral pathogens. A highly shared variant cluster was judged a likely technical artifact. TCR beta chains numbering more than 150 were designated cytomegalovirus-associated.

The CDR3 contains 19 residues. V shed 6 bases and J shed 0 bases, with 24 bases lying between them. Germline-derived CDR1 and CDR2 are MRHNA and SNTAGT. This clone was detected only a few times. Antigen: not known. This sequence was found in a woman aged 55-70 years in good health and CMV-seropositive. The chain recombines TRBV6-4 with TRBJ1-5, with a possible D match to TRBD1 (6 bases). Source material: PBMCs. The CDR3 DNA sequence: TGTGCCAGCAGATCTAGGGGGGCGCGGGGGCCTAATAGCAATCAGCCCCAGCATTTT. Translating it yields CASRSRGARGPNSNQPQHF.